The present TCR beta chain was sequenced within a study of blood T cell repertoires in COVID-19. Study details: In each case, the material was cDNA or gDNA derived from T cells, B-cell-depleted T cells, or PBMCs.

In the authors' workflow: How many nucleated cells were present was estimated from reference gene primer amplification. Clones were read by immunoSEQ multiplex PCR, and TCRdb kept only the in-frame ones, dropping some. The V and J calls and clone size come from that table; D and trimming were worked out from the DNA. The table includes approximately 150,000 clones, around 90% detected once. Participant ages covered roughly 18 to 89 years across around 25 US areas. Participant reports of clinical history set cohort assignment. CDR1 and CDR2 (germline): SNHLY, FYNNEI. This CDR3 has 14 residues. Deletions cut 7 bases from V and 4 bases from J, with 16 bases between.

Sequenced sample: PBMCs or T cells enriched from blood (not recorded which). J is TRBJ1-2 and V is TRBV2, with D unresolved. The TCR was taken from a woman between 40 and 50 years old who had been exposed to COVID-19. This CDR3 reads CASKVTGRGYGYTF. The CDR3 DNA reads as TGTGCCAGCAAGGTGACGGGTCGGGGCTATGGCTACACCTTC.